Below are 17 T cell receptor beta chains sequenced from a single sample in a study of Graves' ophthalmopathy and Graves' hyperthyroidism (dated by TCRdb to 2017 to 2018). Reads for this sample came from an Illumina HiSeq 2000. For repertoire sequencing, TCR beta CDR3 regions were amplified from RNA transcripts. The first round was an RT-PCR using HTBI primers with the Qiagen OneStep RT-PCR kit, and this first round was followed by a second-round multiplex PCR, then size selection and purification. The raw public data were reprocessed by TCRdb itself: fastp quality trimming at Q25, MiXCR clonotype calling, in-frame beta chains only. Each CDR3 protein gets just one entry, which takes the most common genes and DNA from the rows behind it. In this sample the table shows 740,000 or so distinct CDR3 sequences, roughly 40% of which occur a single time. 40% to 55% of the sample is in the top ten clones.

Material for sequencing was peripheral blood. Source of these receptors: an adult man with Graves' ophthalmopathy.

This clonotype was counted at least ten times. The chain combines TRBV27 with TRBJ1-2; D possibly corresponds to TRBD1 (5 bases). The CDR3 has 13 amino acids. Trimming removed 0 bases at V and 8 bases at J, with 10 bases between. CDR1 and CDR2 from the germline V gene are MNHEY and SMNVEV (reference sequence). The CDR3 spells CASSLSGDGGYTF. Here the CDR3 DNA reads TGTGCCAGCAGTTTATCGGGGGACGGAGGCTACACCTTC.

This clonotype was seen more than once but under ten times. This CDR3 reads CASSSHSDGRFEQYF. CDR3 coding DNA: TGTGCCAGCAGTAGCCATAGCGACGGTCGCTTCGAGCAGTACTTC. The chain is built from TRBV6-5 and TRBJ2-7; a possible D gene is TRBD2 (5 bases). This CDR3 contains 15 residues. Deletions cut 5 bases from V and 6 bases from J, with 20 bases between. Germline V lookup: CDR1 MNHEY, CDR2 SVGAGI.

The chain is built from TRBV9 and TRBJ2-5, with D possibly called TRBD1 or TRBD2 (5 bases each). V shed 7 bases and J shed 3 bases, with 16 bases lying between them. This CDR3 region has 14 residues. Germline V gives CDR1 SGDLS, CDR2 YYNGEE. This CDR3 reads CASSPGLGEETQYF. The CDR3 bases are TGTGCCAGCTCACCGGGCCTGGGGGAAGAGACCCAGTACTTC.

The rearrangement uses TRBV7-3 and TRBJ2-1; the match to TRBD2 covers 11 bases. CDR1 and CDR2 from the germline V gene are SGHTA and FQGTGA. This CDR3 has 16 residues. Trimming cost V 5 bases and J 6 bases; bases outside gene matches: 9. CDR3 bases: TGTGCCAGCAGCCTCTCTAGCGGGAGGTCGGGCAATGAGCAGTTCTTC. It specifies CASSLSSGRSGNEQFF.

This clonotype was counted at least ten times. The chain joins TRBV29-1 to TRBJ2-5, with D possibly TRBD1 on 6 matching bases. This CDR3 comprises 13 residues. The V end was cut by 6 bases, the J end by 3 bases, with 14 bases between. Per germline, CDR1 SQVTM and CDR2 ANQGSEA. CDR3 loop: CSVSRTEKETQYF. CDR3 in DNA: TGCAGCGTCTCCCGGACAGAGAAAGAGACCCAGTACTTC. Full variable domain (rest looked up from reference TRBV29-1 and TRBJ2-5): SAVISQKPSRDICQRGTSLTIQCQVDSQVTMMFWYRQQPGQSLTLIATANQGSEATYESGFVIDKFPISRPNLTFSTLTVSNMSPEDSSIYLCSVSRTEKETQYFGPGTRLLVL.

The chain combines TRBV24-1 with TRBJ2-5; the D is unclear. CDR1 is KGHDR, CDR2 SFDVKD, per germline. Trimming shortened V by 5 bases and J by 1 base, and 10 bases separated the two germline ends. The CDR3 runs 14 residues. CDR3 in amino acids: CATSVGRAQETQYF. The CDR3 bases are TGTGCCACCAGTGTGGGAAGGGCCCAAGAGACCCAGTACTTC.

The chain joins TRBV24-1 to TRBJ1-5; no clear D gene. V lost 5 bases to trimming and J lost 2 bases, with 18 bases between them. The length of the CDR3 is 17 residues. Germline V gene sequence: CDR1 KGHDR, CDR2 SFDVKD. Here the CDR3 DNA reads TGTGCCACCAGTGCTACCTCAGGTTCTAGGGGCAATCAGCCCCAGCATTTT. Its protein is CATSATSGSRGNQPQHF.

This sequence joins TRBV9 and TRBJ1-4; 9 bases agree with TRBD1. V was clipped by 6 bases and J by 4 bases; unmatched bases: 4. Germline loops: CDR1 SGDLS, CDR2 YYNGEE. CDR3 length: 14 residues. CDR3 nucleotides: TGTGCCAGCAACAGGGGGCTCGGTAATGAAAAACTGTTTTTT. Protein product: CASNRGLGNEKLFF.

V is TRBV15 and J is TRBJ1-5, with D perhaps matching TRBD1 (5 bases). This CDR3 has 15 amino acids. Germline CDR1 and CDR2: LNHNV and YYDKDF (reference sequence). With 3 bases removed from V and 2 bases from J, the gap between germline ends came to 11 bases. CDR3 amino acids: CATSSSFRGNQPQHF. The CDR3 nucleotides read TGTGCCACCAGCAGCAGCTTCAGGGGCAATCAGCCCCAGCATTTT.

This clonotype was seen at least ten times. The V gene is TRBV29-1, the J gene TRBJ2-7; D is possibly TRBD1 (5 bases). V lost 1 base and J 5 bases, leaving 18 bases between the germline ends. This CDR3 comprises 15 residues. Germline V gives CDR1 SQVTM, CDR2 ANQGSEA. This CDR3 is CSVEGASWGLDEQYF. In DNA form, the CDR3 reads TGCAGCGTTGAAGGGGCGTCGTGGGGCTTAGACGAGCAGTACTTC.

The chain employs TRBV4-3 and TRBJ1-5; 7 nucleotides agree with TRBD1. Germline V CDR1 and CDR2: LGHNA, YSLEER. V was pared by 1 base and J by 6 bases, with 3 bases of the junction left unmatched. This CDR3 has 14 amino acids. CDR3 amino acids: CASSQGQGFQPQHF. The CDR3 DNA sequence: TGCGCCAGCAGCCAAGGACAGGGTTTTCAGCCCCAGCATTTT.

This clonotype was recorded a few times. The chain joins TRBV20-1 to TRBJ2-7; 7 nucleotides line up with TRBD2. Trimming took 3 bases from V and 4 from J; bases not matched to a gene: 12. The V gene's germline CDR1 is DFQATT and CDR2 SNEGSKA (reference sequence). The length of the CDR3 is 15 residues. The CDR3 DNA is TGCAGTGCTAGGACCCAAGCGGGGATGTTTTACGAGCAGTACTTC. Translating gives CSARTQAGMFYEQYF.

The V gene is TRBV9, the J gene TRBJ2-2; D may correspond to TRBD1 or TRBD2 (5 bases each). CDR3 length equals 12 residues. Deletions cut 3 bases from V and 7 bases from J, with 7 bases between. The germline V gene encodes CDR1 SGDLS and CDR2 YYNGEE. CDR3 bases: TGTGCCAGCAGCGGAGGGGACGGGGAGCTGTTTTTT. Its protein is CASSGGDGELFF.

This clonotype was detected ten times or more. The V gene is TRBV7-9, the J gene TRBJ1-6; D gene unclear. CDR3 length equals 15 residues. V was shortened by 1 base and J by 7 bases, with 11 bases between the two germline ends. Germline CDR1 reads SEHNR; CDR2 reads FQNEAQ (reference sequence). In nucleotides, the CDR3 is TGTGCCAGCAGCTTAGATAAAGGGAGGAATTCACCCCTCCACTTT. It is translated as CASSLDKGRNSPLHF. Full variable domain (rest looked up from reference TRBV7-9 and TRBJ1-6): DTGVSQNPRHKITKRGQNVTFRCDPISEHNRLYWYRQTLGQGPEFLTYFQNEAQLEKSRLLSDRFSAERPKGSFSTLEIQRTEQGDSAMYLCASSLDKGRNSPLHFGNGTRLTVT.

The chain carries TRBV7-2 and TRBJ1-5, with a tentative D call TRBD1 (5 bases). Trimming took 8 bases from V and 6 from J, leaving 14 bases between them. The CDR3 runs 13 residues. Germline loops: CDR1 SGHTA, CDR2 FQGNSA. CDR3 sequence reads: CASSGRGTQPQHF. The CDR3, as DNA: TGTGCCAGCTCCGGCCGGGGGACTCAGCCCCAGCATTTT. The whole variable domain, filled in from reference TRBV7-2 and TRBJ1-5, reads GAGVSQSPSNKVTEKGKDVELRCDPISGHTALYWYRQSLGQGLEFLIYFQGNSAPDKSGLPSDRFSAERTGGSVSTLTIQRTQQEDSAVYLCASSGRGTQPQHFGDGTRLSIL.

This clonotype was found a few times. The gene calls are TRBV7-8 and TRBJ2-2; either TRBD1 or TRBD2 may supply D (7 bases each). The CDR3 spans 16 residues. Per the germline V gene, CDR1 is SGHVS and CDR2 is FQNEAQ. The V end was cut by 6 bases, the J end by 4 bases, with 18 bases between. DNA of the CDR3: TGTGCCAGCAGAAATAGGGGGGGGGACAGCACCGGGGAGCTGTTTTTT. Translation gives CASRNRGGDSTGELFF.

This clonotype occurred a few times. The gene calls are TRBV2 and TRBJ2-7, with 8 bases identical to TRBD2. Germline values: CDR1 SNHLY, CDR2 FYNNEI. The V and J ends lost 5 bases and 0 bases, in that order; junction bases with no gene match: 15. The CDR3 spans 18 residues. The CDR3 region has the DNA TGTGCCAGCAGTTCTAGCCCGTCGGGAGGGCAGGTCTCCTACGAGCAGTACTTC. Protein sequence: CASSSSPSGGQVSYEQYF.